This passage covers 21 T cell receptor beta chains from one sample sequenced in a study of cytotoxic CD8 clonotypes in ibrutinib-treated CLL. Some clones are missing from TCRdb's copy, which holds only in-frame ones; the method was immunoSEQ multiplex PCR. Of roughly 100,000 clones listed, 70% to 80% are singletons. Sequencing was performed on PBMCs, taken after 12 months of ibrutinib treatment. These TCRs come from a human donor with chronic lymphocytic leukemia.

The table lists this clone with a few counts. V is TRBV29-1 and J is TRBJ2-5; D remains unclear. CDR1 and CDR2 from the germline V gene are SQVTM and ANQGSEA. Deletions cut 3 bases from V and 5 bases from J, with 10 bases between. The CDR3 spans 12 residues. In DNA form, the CDR3 reads TGCAGCGTTGAGGGTTTGATGGAGACCCAGTACTTC. Translation: CSVEGLMETQYF. The full variable domain, with the rest looked up from reference TRBV29-1 and TRBJ2-5, is SAVISQKPSRDICQRGTSLTIQCQVDSQVTMMFWYRQQPGQSLTLIATANQGSEATYESGFVIDKFPISRPNLTFSTLTVSNMSPEDSSIYLCSVEGLMETQYFGPGTRLLVL.

This chain uses TRBV4-1 with TRBJ1-2; 8 positions match TRBD1. CDR1 and CDR2 (germline): MGHRA, YSYEKL. The trim removed 1 base at V and 4 bases at J, leaving 2 bases unmatched. The CDR3 has 14 amino acids. The CDR3 DNA is TGCGCCAGCAGCCAAGGGACAGGGCCCTATGGCTACACCTTC. Translation gives CASSQGTGPYGYTF.

The chain has TRBV2 and TRBJ1-2; D gene uncertain. This CDR3 contains 13 residues. The germline V gene encodes CDR1 SNHLY and CDR2 FYNNEI. Deletions cut 1 base from V and 8 bases from J, with 11 bases between. CDR3 loop: CASSEDYKLGYTF. The CDR3 coding sequence is TGTGCCAGCAGTGAAGATTACAAGTTAGGCTACACCTTC.

The chain employs TRBV21-1 and TRBJ1-5; TRBD1, the D gene given by the table, was not confirmed from the DNA. TRBV21-1 is described as a pseudogene. CDR3 length: 16 amino acids. The CDR3 loop reads CASSKGNRDSNQPQHF. The CDR3 nucleotides read TGTGCCAGCAGCAAGGGGAACAGGGACAGCAATCAGCCCCAGCATTTT.

This chain joins TRBV30 and TRBJ1-4; TRBD1 aligns across 7 bases. This CDR3 contains 14 residues. J lost 3 bases, V lost 0 bases, and 1 base had no gene match. Germline CDR1 is GTSNPN and CDR2 is SVGIG (reference sequence). The CDR3 sequence: CAWSVGTANEKLFF. The CDR3 nucleotides are TGTGCCTGGAGTGTCGGGACAGCTAATGAAAAACTGTTTTTT.

This clone came up many times. Other DNA sequences from this sample encode an identical CDR3 as well. The genes are TRBV19 and TRBJ1-2; TRBD1 is a possible D gene (5 bases). Per the germline V gene, CDR1 is LNHDA and CDR2 is SQIVND (reference sequence). The length of the CDR3 is 14 residues. V lost 6 bases and J 0 bases, leaving 11 bases between the germline ends. The CDR3 here is CASSRGTANYGYTF. The CDR3 nucleotides are TGTGCCAGTAGCAGAGGGACGGCTAACTATGGCTACACCTTC.

The genes are TRBV5-6 and TRBJ1-6; D is undetermined. The CDR3 is made up of 17 amino acids. Germline V gene lookup returns CDR1 SGHDT and CDR2 YYEEEE. Trimming shortened V by 1 base and J by 4 bases, and 15 bases separated the two germline ends. The CDR3 protein is CASSLRPGLSYNSPLHF. In DNA, the CDR3 is TGTGCCAGCAGCTTGCGGCCCGGATTAAGTTATAATTCACCCCTCCACTTT.

V and J are TRBV27 and TRBJ2-7, with D hard to call. Trimming left V 5 bases short and J 0 bases short, with 8 bases between. Germline V gene lookup returns CDR1 MNHEY and CDR2 SMNVEV (reference sequence). The CDR3 spans 13 residues. This chain's CDR3 is CASSPAVSYEQYF. The CDR3 DNA follows: TGTGCCAGCAGTCCGGCGGTCTCCTACGAGCAGTACTTC.

V usage is TRBV20-1 and J usage is TRBJ2-3, with D unresolved. The CDR3 covers 11 residues. Germline values: CDR1 DFQATT, CDR2 SNEGSKA (reference sequence). V lost 3 bases and J 9 bases, leaving 10 bases between the germline ends. The CDR3 is CSARAMGTQYF. The CDR3 DNA reads TGCAGTGCTAGGGCTATGGGCACGCAGTATTTT.

This clone has a single count. The chain is built from TRBV30 and TRBJ2-3, with TRBD2 matching over 14 bases. Germline values: CDR1 GTSNPN, CDR2 SVGIG (reference sequence). The CDR3 loop spans 18 amino acids. With V trimmed by 2 bases and J by 6 bases, 13 bases remained unmatched. This CDR3 is CAWSFTGTSGGSGDTQYF. For the CDR3, the DNA is TGTGCCTGGAGTTTCACCGGGACTAGCGGGGGCTCGGGGGATACGCAGTATTTT.

The chain is built from TRBV6-5 and TRBJ1-2, with TRBD1 matching over 7 bases. Germline lookup yields CDR1 MNHEY and CDR2 SVGAGI. The J segment lost 5 bases and the V segment lost 0 bases, leaving 6 bases of the junction unmatched. The CDR3 length is 15 residues. The CDR3 spells CASSYSTTGVYGYTF. The CDR3 DNA sequence: TGTGCCAGCAGTTACTCGACTACAGGGGTATATGGCTACACCTTC.

In this sample, this clone turned up once. The V gene is TRBV5-4, the J gene TRBJ2-1; D unclear. The V and J ends lost 0 bases and 0 bases respectively, with 4 bases between them. The CDR3 is 14 amino acids. The V gene's germline CDR1 is SGHNT and CDR2 YYREEE (reference sequence). CDR3 amino acids: CASSLDSSYNEQFF. The CDR3 DNA reads TGTGCCAGCAGCTTGGACAGCTCCTACAATGAGCAGTTCTTC.

This chain joins TRBV7-2 and TRBJ2-1, with TRBD1 matching over 11 bases. The CDR3 contains 15 residues. V was clipped by 5 bases and J by 10 bases; unmatched bases: 10. Germline loops: CDR1 SGHTA, CDR2 FQGNSA. The CDR3 nucleotides are TGTGCCAGCAGCAGGGACAGGGGGATGGGATGGGAGCAGTTCTTC. It is translated as CASSRDRGMGWEQFF. The full variable domain, with the rest looked up from reference TRBV7-2 and TRBJ2-1, is GAGVSQSPSNKVTEKGKDVELRCDPISGHTALYWYRQSLGQGLEFLIYFQGNSAPDKSGLPSDRFSAERTGGSVSTLTIQRTQQEDSAVYLCASSRDRGMGWEQFFGPGTRLTVL.

This rearrangement joins TRBV5-4 to TRBJ2-7, with D hard to call. The CDR3 extends over 15 amino acids. Germline assignment: CDR1 SGHNT and CDR2 YYREEE (reference sequence). V was clipped by 4 bases and J by 7 bases, with 21 bases between them. The CDR3 sequence is CASSRYRGVGLEQYF. The CDR3 DNA sequence: TGTGCCAGCAGCCGATATCGTGGAGTCGGTCTAGAGCAGTACTTC.

This clone was picked up a small number of times. J is TRBJ1-4 and V is TRBV29-1, with D unresolved. The CDR3 extends over 11 amino acids. Germline loops: CDR1 SQVTM, CDR2 ANQGSEA. V was clipped by 5 bases and J by 4 bases, with 5 bases between them. CDR3 protein: CSVRRNEKLFF. The CDR3 DNA reads as TGCAGCGTTAGACGTAATGAAAAACTGTTTTTT.

The chain carries TRBV5-1 and TRBJ2-7; D remains ambiguous. The CDR3 loop spans 13 amino acids. Germline loops: CDR1 SGHRS, CDR2 YFSETQ. Trimming cost V 4 bases and J 6 bases, with 14 bases left between them. The chain's CDR3 is CASSPTRAFEQYF. In DNA form, the CDR3 reads TGCGCCAGCAGCCCGACCCGGGCCTTCGAGCAGTACTTC.

This clone was recorded a few times. The V call is TRBV6-1, the J call TRBJ1-5; 9 bases are shared with TRBD1. CDR3 length equals 14 residues. The V gene end was trimmed by 7 bases and the J gene end by 7 bases; junction bases not matched to a gene: 8. CDR1 is MNHNS and CDR2 is SASEGT in the germline V gene. Written as DNA, the CDR3 is TGTGCCAGCAAGCTGGACAGGGGTCACCAGCCCCAGCATTTT. Its protein is CASKLDRGHQPQHF.

This clone qualifies as medium-sized. J is TRBJ2-2 and V is TRBV7-2, with D possibly TRBD2 on 5 matching bases. The V gene lost 5 bases and the J gene lost 4 bases, with 11 bases spanning the gap. Germline-derived CDR1 and CDR2 are SGHTA and FQGNSA. CDR3 length: 14 residues. CDR3 protein: CASSLGRGTGELFF. The CDR3, as DNA: TGTGCCAGCAGCCTGGGCCGGGGCACCGGGGAGCTGTTTTTT.

The chain uses TRBV28 and TRBJ1-1; 7 bases are shared with TRBD1. Germline V lookup: CDR1 MDHEN, CDR2 SYDVKM. The CDR3 is made up of 13 amino acids. V was clipped by 3 bases and J by 11 bases; unmatched bases: 9. CDR3 DNA sequence: TGTGCCAGCAGTTTGTTTCTTAGGGGGCATGCTTTCTTT. Translated, it gives CASSLFLRGHAFF.

V is TRBV30 and J is TRBJ2-7; weak D call: TRBD1 (6 bases). The CDR3 runs 19 residues. V was clipped by 5 bases and J by 6 bases, with 35 bases between them. Germline CDR1 and CDR2: GTSNPN and SVGIG (reference sequence). DNA of the CDR3: TGTGCCTGGCACCCCGCCCCCGGGGACAAACTCCCCTACTCTACCGAGCAGTACTTC. Amino acids: CAWHPAPGDKLPYSTEQYF.

The gene calls are TRBV21-1 and TRBJ2-7; the table gives TRBD2 as D, unverified against the DNA. TRBV21-1 is a recognized pseudogene. CDR3 length: 13 amino acids. As DNA, the CDR3 is TGTGCCAGCAGCCTTCCCGGGTCCTACGAGCAGTACTTC. This codes for CASSLPGSYEQYF.